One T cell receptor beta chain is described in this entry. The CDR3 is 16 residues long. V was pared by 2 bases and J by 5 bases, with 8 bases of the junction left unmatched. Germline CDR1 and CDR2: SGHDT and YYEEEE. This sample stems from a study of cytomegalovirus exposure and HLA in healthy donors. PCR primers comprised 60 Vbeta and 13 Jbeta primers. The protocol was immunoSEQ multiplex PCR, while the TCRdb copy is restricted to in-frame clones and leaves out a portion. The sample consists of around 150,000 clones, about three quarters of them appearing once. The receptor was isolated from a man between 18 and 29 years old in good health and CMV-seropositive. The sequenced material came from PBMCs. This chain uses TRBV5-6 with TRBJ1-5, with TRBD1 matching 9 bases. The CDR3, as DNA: TGTGCCAGCAGCTTTACCGGGACAGGGAGAGATCAGCCCCAGCATTTT. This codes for CASSFTGTGRDQPQHF.